This TCR beta chain was profiled in a study of blood T cells in healthy people across ages. Study-level findings and limits: Whereas aged donors had fewer naive CD4+ cells, long-lived donors had more of them and higher diversity.

This clonotype was recorded many times. Its antigen is undetermined. Per the germline V gene, CDR1 is MNHEY and CDR2 is SVGAGI. The CDR3 extends over 14 amino acids. The V segment lost 6 bases and the J segment 2 bases; nucleotides outside the gene matches: 5. A second roughly 6 to 11 cycle PCR used barcoded and J-beta primers. TCRdb re-derived calls from the 5' RACE reads in MiXCR, one entry per CDR3 protein. The sample records about 600,000 distinct CDR3 sequences, around 48% being singletons. All donors came from Russia, were Caucasian and healthy, and spanned ages about 6 to 100. This clonotype originated in a man aged 80 or over in good health. The source material was blood. This chain uses TRBV6-5 with TRBJ2-7, with 9 bases matching TRBD2. In nucleotides, the CDR3 is TGTGCCAGCAGACGGCGGGAGGGTCCCTACGAGCAGTACTTC. It is translated as CASRRREGPYEQYF.